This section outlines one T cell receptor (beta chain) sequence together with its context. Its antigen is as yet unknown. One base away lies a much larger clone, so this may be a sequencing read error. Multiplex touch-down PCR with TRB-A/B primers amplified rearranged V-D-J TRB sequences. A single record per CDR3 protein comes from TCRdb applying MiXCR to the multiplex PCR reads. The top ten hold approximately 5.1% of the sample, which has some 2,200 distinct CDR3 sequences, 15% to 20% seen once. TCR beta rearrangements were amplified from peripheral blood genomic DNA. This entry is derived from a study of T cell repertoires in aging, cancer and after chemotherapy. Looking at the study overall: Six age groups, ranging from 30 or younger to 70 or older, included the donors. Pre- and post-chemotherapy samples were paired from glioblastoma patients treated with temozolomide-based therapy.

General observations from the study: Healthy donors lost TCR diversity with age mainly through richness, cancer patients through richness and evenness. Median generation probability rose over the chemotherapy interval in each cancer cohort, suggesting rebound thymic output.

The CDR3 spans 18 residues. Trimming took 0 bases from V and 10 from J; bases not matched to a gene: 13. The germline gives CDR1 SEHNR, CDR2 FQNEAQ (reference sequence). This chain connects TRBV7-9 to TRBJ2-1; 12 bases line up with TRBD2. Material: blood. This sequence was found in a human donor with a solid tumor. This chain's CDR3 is CASSLAQMAPSGRAEQFF. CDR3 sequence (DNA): TGTGCCAGCAGCTTAGCGCAAATGGCTCCTAGCGGGAGGGCCGAGCAGTTCTTC.